Below are 31 T cell receptor beta chains sequenced from a single sample in a study of tumor-infiltrating lymphocytes in primary liver carcinoma. Unsorted whole blood served as the source of blood RNA, and germline DNA was extracted as well. From roughly 0.55 ug of total RNA, TCR beta-specific cDNA was reverse-transcribed using a constant-region primer. Three nested multiplex PCR rounds of slightly modified ARM-PCR generated TCR beta libraries. The study ran its first two PCR rounds for 9 to 10 cycles each, using TRBV1-TRBV30 forward primers and a C-beta reverse primer. TCRdb analysed the multiplex PCR reads with MiXCR anew, one entry per CDR3 protein. The table records nearly 200,000 distinct CDR3 sequences, 65% of them present only once. The sequenced sample consisted of peripheral blood. The receptors shown here come from a woman in her fifties or sixties with primary liver carcinoma and hepatitis B virus infection.

This rearrangement joins TRBV4-1 to TRBJ2-2; 13 bases are shared with TRBD2. The CDR3 spans 18 residues. CDR1 is MGHRA and CDR2 is YSYEKL in the germline V gene. Losses at the gene ends were 4 bases for V and 7 bases for J; bases not matched to a gene: 12. CDR3 sequence reads: CASSPLTSGRVRVGELFF. The CDR3 DNA follows: TGCGCCAGCAGCCCCCTAACTAGCGGGAGGGTCAGGGTCGGGGAGCTGTTTTTT.

This clonotype was picked up many times. The chain combines TRBV7-8 with TRBJ2-6; no clear D. There are 16 residues in the CDR3. Trimming cost V 1 base and J 1 base, with 8 bases left between them. Germline assignment: CDR1 SGHVS and CDR2 FQNEAQ. The chain's CDR3 is CASSLDRASGANVLTF. In DNA, the CDR3 is TGTGCCAGCAGCTTAGACAGAGCGTCTGGGGCCAACGTCCTGACTTTC.

The chain couples TRBV11-3 to TRBJ2-7; TRBD1 matches 7 bases. Germline CDR1 reads SGHNT; CDR2 reads YENEEA. V lost 0 bases and J lost 2; bases outside the gene matches: 13. The CDR3 runs to 18 residues. CDR3 sequence reads: CASSLDRLETQGTYEQYF. The CDR3 region has the DNA TGTGCCAGCAGCTTAGATCGGTTAGAGACACAGGGGACCTACGAGCAGTACTTC.

Points on this clonotype: One base away lies a much larger clone, so this may be a sequencing read error. This chain connects TRBV12-3 or TRBV12-4 to TRBJ1-1; D gene uncertain. The CDR3 consists of 13 residues. CDR3 residues: CASIGSLNAEAFF. The DNA of the CDR3 is TGTGCCAGCATAGGGAGTCTGAACGCTGAAGCTTTCTTT.

Notes on this clonotype: This may come from a read error, since a much larger clone is one base off. The rearrangement links TRBV12-3 or TRBV12-4 to TRBJ2-2; 16 nucleotides line up with TRBD2. This CDR3 has 20 amino acids. Unmatched junction bases numbered 13, after V lost 8 bases and J lost 1 base. In DNA, the CDR3 is TGTGCCAGCGGTCTAAGGGGGACTAGCGGGAGGGCCGTGAACACCGGGGAGCTGTTTTTT. This codes for CASGLRGTSGRAVNTGELFF.

About this clonotype: The junction differs from germline at one of its ends, possibly a read error. This chain joins TRBV6-1 and TRBJ2-6; 12 bases agree with TRBD1. Per germline, CDR1 MNHNS and CDR2 SASEGT. The CDR3 totals 15 residues. The CDR3 region is CASGTGGSGANVLAF. The CDR3 bases are TGTGCCAGCGGGACAGGGGGCTCTGGGGCCAACGTCCTGGCTTTC.

V gene TRBV7-9 combines with J gene TRBJ2-7, with D possibly TRBD2 on 5 matching bases. The V gene's germline CDR1 is SEHNR and CDR2 FQNEAQ (reference sequence). The V end lost 3 bases, the J end lost 4 bases, and 10 bases lay between the germline ends. The CDR3 extends over 13 amino acids. This CDR3 is CASSFPDSYEQYF. The DNA of the CDR3 is TGTGCCAGCAGCTTCCCGGACTCTTACGAGCAGTACTTC.

This clonotype was counted a single time. This may stem from a read error, because a much larger clone lies one nucleotide away. V is TRBV10-3 and J is TRBJ1-5; 7 nucleotides match TRBD1. CDR1 is ENHRY, CDR2 SYGVKD, per germline. The junction had 10 bases not matched to a gene; V was cut back by 8 bases and J by 0 bases. The CDR3 has 16 residues. This CDR3 is CAIGLGTADSNQPQHF. CDR3 in DNA: TGTGCCATCGGCCTAGGGACAGCGGATAGCAATCAGCCCCAGCATTTT.

As for this clonotype: The missing conserved phenylalanine or tryptophan at the end of this CDR3 makes a read error likely. The genes are TRBV30 and TRBJ1-2; TRBD1 might be the D (5 bases). The CDR3 is made up of 13 amino acids. Deletions cut 2 bases from V and 3 bases from J, with 10 bases between. Germline-derived CDR1 and CDR2 are GTSNPN and SVGIG (reference sequence). CDR3 in DNA: TGTGCCTGGAGTAGGGAGGGGTACTATGGCTACACCTTA. This gives the protein CAWSREGYYGYTL.

The rearrangement joins TRBV19 to TRBJ2-4; D may be TRBD2 (6 bases). Germline V CDR1 and CDR2: LNHDA, SQIVND (reference sequence). The V end lost 5 bases, the J end lost 0 bases, and 20 bases lay between the germline ends. The CDR3 length is 18 residues. CDR3 residues: CASSGFGGSGLAKNIQYF. In DNA, the CDR3 is TGTGCCAGTAGTGGTTTCGGGGGAAGCGGCCTAGCCAAAAACATTCAGTACTTC.

Note on this clonotype: A much larger clone lies a single base off, so this may be a read error. V is TRBV12-3 or TRBV12-4 and J is TRBJ2-7; D is unclear. The CDR3 runs to 13 residues. The CDR3 sequence is CSSSLPPGYEQYF. CDR3 nucleotide sequence: TGTTCCAGCAGTTTACCCCCCGGCTACGAGCAGTACTTC.

Concerning this clonotype itself: Possible read error: a much larger clone is one base away. The chain combines TRBV5-6 with TRBJ2-3, with D unresolved. Per germline, CDR1 SGHDT and CDR2 YYEEEE. V shed 8 bases and J shed 6 bases, with 10 bases lying between them. This CDR3 has 11 residues. CDR3 coding DNA: TGTGCCAGACTCTCCCAGGATACGCAGTATTTT. Translated: CARLSQDTQYF.

This sequence joins TRBV6-1 and TRBJ1-3, with D unresolved. V lost 2 bases, J lost 6 bases, and 8 bases lay in between. Per germline, CDR1 MNHNS and CDR2 SASEGT. This CDR3 spans 13 amino acids. The CDR3 reads CASSERMVNTIYF. Written as DNA, the CDR3 is TGTGCCAGCAGTGAAAGGATGGTAAACACCATATATTTT.

To note about this clonotype: A much larger clonotype is one base distant, so this may be a read error. The V and J genes are TRBV14 and TRBJ1-1; maybe TRBD1 (5 bases). The germline CDR1 and CDR2 sequences are SGHDN and FVKESK. This CDR3 is 13 amino acids long. CDR3 sequence: CASSPTRGTGAFF. The CDR3 DNA sequence: TGTGCCAGCAGCCCTACGCGGGGCACTGGAGCTTTCTTT.

This clonotype turned up a few times. A much larger clonotype is one base distant, so this may be a read error. V gene TRBV6-2 or TRBV6-3 combines with J gene TRBJ2-7; D is unresolved. The germline V gene has CDR1 MNHEY and CDR2 SVGEGT. The CDR3 is 13 amino acids. The CDR3 DNA is TGTGCCAGCAGTGCTCGAAAGAGCGCCGAGCAGTGCTTC. The encoded protein is CASSARKSAEQCF.

Points on this clonotype: At one end the junction does not follow the germline gene, possibly because of a read error. This chain links TRBV10-3 with TRBJ2-5, with 7 positions matching TRBD2. CDR1 and CDR2 from the germline V gene are ENHRY and SYGVKD. The length of the CDR3 is 13 residues. In DNA, the CDR3 is TGTGCCATCACAGCGAGGGCGGGAGAGACCCGGTACTTC. Translated, it gives CAITARAGETRYF.

In its sample, this clonotype was seen a few times. This sequence joins TRBV13 and TRBJ2-1; 14 bases are a match to TRBD2. CDR1 and CDR2 (germline): PRHDT, FYEKMQ (reference sequence). With V trimmed by 1 base and J by 4 bases, 9 bases remained unmatched. This CDR3 contains 19 residues. The CDR3 coding sequence is TGTGCCAGCAGCTTAGTGGGGACTAGCGGGAGAATTTCTTACAATGAGCAGTTCTTC. It translates to CASSLVGTSGRISYNEQFF.

Comment on this clonotype: A much larger clone sits a single nucleotide away, making a read error possible. This chain links TRBV11-2 with TRBJ2-1; D assignment may be TRBD1 or TRBD2 (5 bases each). There are 16 residues in the CDR3. Germline CDR1 is SGHAT and CDR2 is FQNNGV. CDR3 region: CASGLLSGPSYNVQFF. In nucleotides, the CDR3 is TGTGCCAGCGGCCTTCTTTCGGGACCCTCCTACAATGTGCAGTTCTTC.

Worth noting for this clonotype: With a much larger clone just one base away, this may be a read error. The chain is built from TRBV6-6 and TRBJ2-3; tentative D call: TRBD1 (5 bases). This CDR3 has 13 residues. The germline V and J ends were trimmed by 4 bases and 4 bases, with 9 bases remaining between them. Germline-derived CDR1 and CDR2 are MNHNY and SVGAGI (reference sequence). CDR3 amino acids: CASSFRVADTQYF. In DNA form, the CDR3 reads TGTGCCAGCAGTTTCAGGGTTGCAGATACGCAGTATTTT.

As for this clonotype: One end of the junction varies from germline; a read error may be responsible. The rearrangement joins TRBV29-1 to TRBJ2-1; 8 bases are shared with TRBD2. This CDR3 spans 12 amino acids. Germline V gene sequence: CDR1 SQVTM, CDR2 ANQGSEA. The chain's CDR3 is CSVRAGGNEQSF. The CDR3, as DNA: TGTAGCGTTAGGGCGGGAGGCAATGAGCAGTCCTTC.

The chain is built from TRBV5-1 and TRBJ2-7; D may correspond to TRBD1 or TRBD2 (5 bases each). The CDR3 is 17 residues long. V lost 1 base to trimming and J lost 2 bases, with 19 bases between them. Germline V lookup: CDR1 SGHRS, CDR2 YFSETQ. The CDR3 DNA reads as TGCGCCAGCAGCTTGTCCGGGAACCGACGGGGACCCTACGAGCAGTACTTC. Encoded protein: CASSLSGNRRGPYEQYF.

As for this clonotype: This may be a read error, as it is one base from a much larger clone. V and J are TRBV6-5 and TRBJ2-4, with 8 bases that match TRBD1. Germline V lookup: CDR1 MNHEY, CDR2 SVGAGI. The CDR3 contains 14 residues. Trimming at V came to 6 bases and at J to 8 bases, leaving 9 bases not matched to a gene. The CDR3 DNA is TGTGCCAGCAGCCAGGACAGGGCAGTGGACATTCAGTACTTC. It is translated as CASSQDRAVDIQYF.

With respect to this clonotype: This may be a read error: a much more frequent sequence differs by one nucleotide. This chain joins TRBV6-6 and TRBJ1-1; no firm D call. Germline CDR1 MNHNY, CDR2 SVGAGI (reference sequence). There are 16 residues in the CDR3. The V end lost 5 bases, the J end lost 4 bases, and 20 bases lay between the germline ends. The CDR3 reads CASSRILIRVATEAFF. CDR3 DNA sequence: TGTGCCAGCAGTCGGATCCTGATCCGGGTTGCCACTGAAGCTTTCTTT.

Ten or more counts support this clonotype. This chain links TRBV6-1 with TRBJ2-3; 14 nucleotides align to TRBD2. Germline V gene data show CDR1 as MNHNS and CDR2 as SASEGT. The J segment lost 4 bases and the V segment lost 6 bases, leaving 9 bases of the junction unmatched. This CDR3 is 17 amino acids long. Here the CDR3 reads CASSGLAGGNLADTQYF. For the CDR3, the DNA is TGTGCCAGCAGCGGACTAGCGGGAGGAAATTTAGCAGATACGCAGTATTTT.

This clonotype has only a few counts. The chain employs TRBV28 and TRBJ2-1; the match to TRBD1 covers 8 bases. J gave up 9 bases and V 5 bases, and 3 bases lay outside the gene matches. The CDR3 runs to 12 residues. Germline loops: CDR1 MDHEN, CDR2 SYDVKM. The chain's CDR3 is CASSRTGIEQFF. Written as DNA, the CDR3 is TGTGCCAGCAGTCGGACAGGGATTGAGCAGTTCTTC.

This clonotype was detected once. V is TRBV7-8 and J is TRBJ2-7; 8 nucleotides align to TRBD2. The CDR3 has 16 amino acids. V shed 8 bases and J 3 bases; nucleotides not matched to a gene: 15. Germline CDR1 and CDR2: SGHVS and FQNEAQ. CDR3 amino acids: CASGSSELAVYYEQYF. The CDR3 nucleotides are TGTGCCAGCGGCTCATCGGAACTAGCGGTTTACTACGAGCAGTACTTC.

Concerning this clonotype itself: A read error may produce the germline difference seen at one junction end. The chain couples TRBV13 to TRBJ1-1; D is uncertain. Germline CDR1 and CDR2: PRHDT and FYEKMQ (reference sequence). The CDR3 is 15 amino acids. CDR3 loop: CASSLMQGLNTEASF. As DNA, the CDR3 is TGTGCCAGCAGCTTGATGCAAGGACTGAACACTGAAGCTTCCTTT.

Here the CDR3 DNA reads TGTGCCAGCTCACCCCGACTAGCGGCGGCGGCAGATACGCAGTATTTT. Translation: CASSPRLAAAADTQYF. The rearrangement joins TRBV18 to TRBJ2-3, with TRBD2 matching over 9 bases. CDR1 is KGHSH, CDR2 LQKENI, per germline. The CDR3 runs to 16 residues. V was clipped by 3 bases and J by 4 bases; unmatched bases: 8.

Details on this clonotype: Given a much more abundant clone one base away, this may be a read error. The rearrangement links TRBV12-3 or TRBV12-4 to TRBJ2-3; 9 bases match TRBD2. The V and J ends lost 2 bases and 4 bases, in that order; junction bases with no gene match: 10. The CDR3 is 17 residues long. As DNA, the CDR3 is TGTGCCAGCAGTTTAATCACTGCGGGAGGGCGTCCAGATACGCAGTATTTT. As protein: CASSLITAGGRPDTQYF.

Turning to this clonotype: A much bigger clone sits one base away, suggesting this may be a read error. The V call is TRBV28, the J call TRBJ2-1; D remains ambiguous. The CDR3 has 14 amino acids. Trimming cost V 0 bases and J 6 bases, with 9 bases left between them. CDR1 MDHEN and CDR2 SYDVKM come from the germline V gene. This CDR3 is CASSLWQESNEQFF. DNA of the CDR3: TGTGCCAGCAGTTTATGGCAGGAAAGCAATGAGCAGTTCTTC.

For this clonotype: A junction end diverges from the germline sequence, so it may reflect a read error. The chain uses TRBV5-6 and TRBJ2-7; 10 bases match TRBD1. Germline loops: CDR1 SGHDT, CDR2 YYEEEE. This CDR3 is built from 14 residues. The CDR3 sequence: CANSPGQGNYEQYF. For the CDR3, the DNA is TGTGCCAACAGCCCGGGACAGGGGAATTACGAGCAGTACTTC.